This TCR beta chain was sequenced for a study of cytomegalovirus exposure and HLA in healthy donors (dated 2017 in TCRdb). With regard to the full study: According to an earlier analysis of several hundred of the donors, about 190 million T cells yielded 90 million to 130 million unique TCR beta sequences and roughly 280 Gb of sequence data. Around 300 gigabases of sequencing data and 70 million to 85 million unique TCR sequences were included in an early release covering 500 to 750 HLA-typed donors. Among the roughly 390 genotyped donors, more than 70% belonged to the genetic ancestry cluster associated with self-reported Caucasian donors. The aim of the study was to test whether cataloging public T cell receptors could identify signatures of past pathogen exposure. The study profiled the T cell repertoires of some 610 subjects by immunosequencing and related them to cytomegalovirus serostatus. Besides the first cohort of roughly 640 subjects, a separate validation cohort made up of some 110 different subjects was used. The study combined high-throughput TCR immunosequencing, statistical association of individual TCRs with disease status, and machine learning to predict cytomegalovirus infection status. A later analysis re-analyzed previously published TCR beta repertoires from 666 donors and added high-resolution HLA genotyping to study TCR occurrence patterns. In the later analysis, no new phenotypic data were used to find candidate immune exposures; instead, reliance was placed on TCR beta sequences and their occurrence across donors. In an earlier analysis of a few hundred of the donors, high-throughput TCR beta sequencing was used to judge whether each TCR beta V gene segment behaved as functional or pseudogenic. Donor age, sex, ethnicity and CMV serostatus were collected together with the repertoire data. Genome-wide SNP genotypes for about three fifths of the roughly 700 donors were used in a later genetic analysis, which treated that subset as a discovery cohort. All discovery cohort repertoires had been generated using a single sequencing platform. Both class I and class II loci were covered by HLA typing, at four-digit resolution. The number of donors typed differed by locus, with about 629-630 for A, B, C, DRB1 and DQB1, more than 500 for DQA1, 606 for DPA1, and some 440 for DPB1. Several DR-DQ haplotypes were treated as single units for association and clustering because of strong linkage in the cohort. On average, around 240,000 unique TCR beta nucleotide sequences were sequenced per donor among 300 to 500 genotyped donors of the cohort, with about 17% of those sequences being non-productive. Paper-wide results and their limitations: Compared with the roughly 700-donor mean, donors in an Asian-associated ancestry cluster had fewer N-insertions in productive TCRs, according to a later genetic analysis. Linkage disequilibrium might explain the correlated functional status among segregating V segments, but an unknown experimental factor could not be excluded. A later analysis found that HLA-associated TCR beta chains were more clonally expanded and had lower generation probabilities than equally common non-associated chains. In vitro tests confirmed that a few of the cytomegalovirus-associated TCR beta chains recognize cytomegalovirus antigens. A later genetic analysis associated a missense DCLRE1C variant with V-gene and J-gene trimming of TCR beta chains, and an independent cohort replicated the association. Because the 87-base-pair reads could not distinguish some IMGT-functional V segments, including TRBV6-2 and TRBV6-3, those segments were excluded. Assigning TCR associations to individual alleles was difficult when HLA alleles, especially DR and DQ, strongly co-occurred. For the cohort, immune exposure information was limited to CMV serostatus. In a later analysis, the rate of TCR association differed among HLA loci, with DRB1 alleles having the most associated TCRs and HLA-C alleles having the fewest. According to a later analysis, most CMV-associated TCR beta chains appeared to be HLA-restricted, and the HLA associations seemed to be driven largely by CMV exposure. The earlier analysis of approximately 560 of the donors excluded 15 to 20 rarely observed V segments, including chromosome 9 orphons, because counts were too low. Most TCR sequences were seen in very few donors, while some public TCRs were found in many individuals. A further reported finding was that TCR beta sequences accurately predicted the HLA-A and HLA-B alleles for most subjects in the first cohort. The study listed approximately 150 TCR beta chains as associated with cytomegalovirus. A later analysis associated 15,000 to 20,000 TCR beta sequences with specific HLA alleles at a false discovery rate of 0.05. A group of highly shared sequence variants was considered likely to be a technical artifact of the sequencing pipeline. This cohort had only TCR beta chains sequenced, and the lack of alpha or paired-chain data limited which features could be detected. Several of the top co-occurrence clusters appeared to be linked to parvovirus B19, influenza, CMV and Epstein-Barr virus, according to a later analysis. HLA typing was unavailable for some donors at each locus, so association tests used only the typed subset. The presence/absence analyses assumed that sequencing depth was roughly uniform across donors, and that assumption may not be true. According to the authors, the approach could potentially be generalized to other disease states and immunological phenotypes. Broadly in line with IMGT annotations, most TCR beta V segments showed up in productive rearrangements about 87% or about 30% of the time in an earlier analysis of some 590 of the donors. The classifier was reported to diagnose cytomegalovirus status with high specificity and sensitivity in both the original cohort and the validation cohort.

Libraries were prepared through the immunoSEQ multiplex PCR assay. A mixture of 60 forward primers for TCR Vbeta segments and 13 reverse primers for TCR Jbeta segments was used in the multiplex PCR. The CDR3 region of rearranged TCR beta genes was amplified from genomic DNA with a multiplex PCR assay. The Illumina HiSeq System was used to sequence the amplified TCR beta libraries as 87-base-pair reads. The source study handled its data this way. Across the 700 or so repertoires, a later analysis counted some 80 million unique TCR beta chains, 8.5 million to 12 million of which were shared by at least two donors. Raw reads were error-corrected and collapsed into unique sequences by a nearest-neighbor algorithm in which closely related sequences were merged to remove PCR and sequencing errors. Alignment of CDR3 sequences to IMGT reference sequences was used to assign V, D and J gene segments. For a sequence to be retained, at least a six-nucleotide match to both a V gene segment and a J gene segment was required. A rearrangement counted as productive if the CDR3 had no stop codons and remained in frame with V and J, and every other rearrangement counted as non-productive. CDR3 was defined by IMGT convention, running from the second conserved V-encoded cysteine to the conserved J-encoded phenylalanine. In an earlier analysis of just under 600 of the donors, sequences lacking an unambiguous match to a single V gene segment were excluded. An earlier analysis of almost 600 of the donors classified V segments as functional when productive rearrangements were above 56.7% and as segregating when the standard deviation between donors was above 5%. To diagnose cytomegalovirus status from the catalog of TCR beta chain sequences, a statistical classification framework was built. V and J gene assignment, in a later analysis, came from comparing TCR nucleotide sequences with IMGT/GENE-DB human TR gene sequences. A later analysis assigned CDR3 sequences and most-parsimonious VDJ recombination scenarios with the TCRdist pipeline. In a later analysis, every TCR beta chain was defined by the combination of its CDR3 amino acid sequence and its V-gene family, and reads without a unique V-gene family were dropped. To address suspected cross-contamination and a sequencing artifact, a later analysis removed over 500 highly shared, low-generation-probability nucleotide sequences. A later analysis calculated a clonal expansion index for each public chain from normalized within-repertoire ranks of inferred template counts. In a later analysis, generation probabilities were computed with a VDJ recombination model fitted to out-of-frame rearrangements, and the resulting probabilities were checked against IGoR. In a later analysis, TCR-TCR, TCR-HLA and TCR-CMV co-occurrence was scored with hypergeometric tests, and a repertoire-size bias correction was applied to TCR pairs. A later analysis estimated false discovery rates by permuting HLA or CMV assignments 20 times. In a later analysis, co-occurring TCRs were grouped with DBSCAN, and TCRdist sequence similarity was added when clustering was performed within HLA-allele-positive subsets. Repertoires with fewer than 30,000 or more than 120,000 public chains, plus five repertoires with anomalous nucleotide sharing, were excluded from co-occurrence clustering. Drawn from immuneACCESS, this table holds only the in-frame rearrangements with V and J called that TCRdb kept. Clones are partly lost; checked studies trace under half to an unresolved V gene and leave the rest unexplained. V and J calls and clone size are copied from that table; D and trimming were computed from the DNA. In all, the sample holds roughly 99,000 clones, and 76% of those were seen once. The ten largest clones represent about 2.3% of the sample.

The cohort was made up of roughly 670 healthy bone marrow donors. Cohort members were all nominally healthy when sampled, although unrecorded immune exposures were likely present. The donor was CMV seronegative and was included in the group of a few hundred seronegative cohort members. A peripheral blood sample was collected from each donor, and TCR beta sequencing was performed on peripheral blood mononuclear cells. Genomic DNA extraction from the blood cell samples was performed with the Qiagen DNeasy Blood Extraction Kit. CDR1 and CDR2 (SQVTM, ANQGSEA) derive from the germline V gene. The CDR3 runs 13 amino acids, cysteine and phenylalanine included. Only the CDR3 DNA is retained, 39 bases long and in frame from the first base. V was cut back by 4 bases and J by 10 bases, leaving a gap of 14 bases between them. As for this clone: What antigen it recognizes has not been identified. No much larger clone is present one base from it, and per-base qualities are unavailable.

Recombination connected TRBV29-1 to TRBJ1-6; D gene: possibly TRBD1, on 6 matching bases. Material for sequencing was PBMCs. The sequence derives from a man younger than 35 in good health and CMV-seronegative. The CDR3 here reads CSVVRGAGSPLHF. The base sequence is TGCAGCGTTGTACGGGGGGCAGGATCACCCCTCCACTTT.